This TCR beta chain derives from a study of T cells in localized non-small cell lung cancer. To note about this clone: As yet, its antigen is unknown.

Germline-derived CDR1 and CDR2 are SGHRS and YFSETQ. V lost 5 bases, J lost 4 bases, and 21 bases lay in between. The CDR3 loop spans 16 amino acids. TCRdb's table, derived via immunoSEQ multiplex PCR, lists solely in-frame clones and lacks some. In the table there are tens of thousands of clones, around three quarters of which are singletons. The study's findings and limits: In uninvolved adjacent lung, T cell clonality reached its highest value, exceeding tumor. Longer overall survival associated with higher blood T cell density; shorter survival with higher adjacent-lung clonality. Researchers found a median roughly 50 of the top 100 tumor clones in adjacent lung.

Sequencing was performed on PBMCs, taken before any cancer treatment. V and J are TRBV5-1 and TRBJ1-1; TRBD1 might be the D (5 bases). The receptor was isolated from a man between 40 and 75 years old with stage II squamous cell lung carcinoma. DNA of the CDR3: TGCGCCAGCAGTTCTGTGGGGGACCCGGGAGGCACTGAAGCTTTCTTT. Protein: CASSSVGDPGGTEAFF.